This T cell receptor (beta chain) was sequenced for a study of control samples from healthy donors and cancer patients. This table comes from immunoSEQ multiplex PCR, and its TCRdb copy is limited to in-frame clones, with some not included. The sample shows about 40,000 clones, approximately 90% of them seen only once. V was clipped by 4 bases and J by 5 bases, with 11 bases between them. Germline values: CDR1 ENHRY, CDR2 SYGVKD. The CDR3 has 13 amino acids. This clonotype was obtained from a woman between 45 and 60 years old in good health. The genes are TRBV10-3 and TRBJ1-1; D is possibly TRBD1 (5 bases). The sequenced sample was blood. DNA of the CDR3: TGTGCCATCAGTGGGGGCAGGGCGACTGAAGCTTTCTTT. It encodes CAISGGRATEAFF.